This T cell receptor beta chain was captured in a study of identical twins. TCRdb reprocessed the 5' RACE reads with MiXCR, giving one entry per CDR3 protein. The sample records about 890,000 distinct CDR3 sequences, 9% to 15% being singletons. This clonotype was counted between two and nine times. Its target is unknown. With 5 bases removed from V and 5 bases from J, the gap between germline ends came to 17 bases. This CDR3 contains 15 residues. Germline values: CDR1 SEHNR, CDR2 FQNEAQ (reference sequence). Whole-study results and caveats: The more abundant beta clonotypes in cord blood had fewer insertions, and memory repertoires did not show this. Those out-of-frame alpha sequences shared by twins showed an excess of low generation probability.

This sample also belongs to another study, concerning yellow fever vaccine responses in identical twins.

Sequenced material: PBMCs. The sequence was obtained from a woman aged 18-30 years in good health. V usage is TRBV7-9 and J usage is TRBJ2-3, with D perhaps matching TRBD1 (6 bases). CDR3 loop: CASSPGQKLGDTQYF. DNA of the CDR3: TGTGCCAGCAGCCCAGGACAGAAGCTTGGAGATACGCAGTATTTT.